A single sample gave rise to the 20 T cell receptor beta chains below, sequenced in a study of cytomegalovirus exposure and HLA in healthy donors. The PCR used 60 Vbeta and 13 Jbeta primers. TCRdb's table, derived via immunoSEQ multiplex PCR, lists solely in-frame clones and lacks some. This sample has fewer than 250,000 clones; about 88% occur once, and the top ten carry under 2%. Sequences were obtained from PBMCs. All receptors derive from a woman between 18 and 29 years old in good health and CMV-seronegative.

For this clone: An end of the junction does not agree with germline; a read error may underlie this. The chain couples TRBV7-9 to TRBJ1-1; perhaps TRBD1 as D (5 bases). Germline CDR1 reads SEHNR; CDR2 reads FQNEAQ (reference sequence). The CDR3 is 14 residues long. The CDR3 coding sequence is TGTTCCAGCAGCTTTGGGGGACTCGCTACTGAAGCTTTCTTT. The encoded protein is CSSSFGGLATEAFF.

This chain links TRBV7-2 with TRBJ2-2, with D maybe TRBD2 (6 bases). This CDR3 has 17 residues. Deletions cut 1 base from V and 4 bases from J, with 16 bases between. Germline assignment: CDR1 SGHTA and CDR2 FQGNSA. CDR3 in DNA: TGTGCCAGCAGCTTAGGAGGTGGCGGGATGAGCACCGGGGAGCTGTTTTTT. Its protein is CASSLGGGGMSTGELFF.

Concerning this clone itself: This same CDR3 is encoded by further DNA sequences in the sample. The chain is built from TRBV6-1 and TRBJ2-7; 8 bases are a match to TRBD1. V shed 2 bases, J shed 3 bases, and the junction held 18 bases outside the gene matches. This CDR3 contains 19 residues. CDR1 and CDR2 from the germline V gene are MNHNS and SASEGT. CDR3 residues: CASSESLDRARVLRYEQYF. In DNA form, the CDR3 reads TGTGCCAGCAGTGAATCTCTGGACAGGGCTAGGGTTCTACGCTACGAGCAGTACTTC.

This clone was observed a handful of times. The chain employs TRBV15 and TRBJ2-7; possibly TRBD2 for D (5 bases). The ends were cut back, 1 base at V and 3 bases at J, with 16 bases in the middle. This CDR3 has 16 amino acids. The germline CDR1 and CDR2 sequences are LNHNV and YYDKDF (reference sequence). The CDR3 DNA sequence: TGTGCCACCAGCAGAGGTGGTGCTTCCCGGGACTACGAGCAGTACTTC. As protein: CATSRGGASRDYEQYF.

The chain combines TRBV2 with TRBJ1-3; D not certain. The V end was cut by 6 bases, the J end by 2 bases, with 11 bases between. This CDR3 spans 14 amino acids. Germline V gene lookup returns CDR1 SNHLY and CDR2 FYNNEI. The chain's CDR3 is CASRLRQAGNTIYF. CDR3 nucleotide sequence: TGTGCCAGCAGACTGCGACAAGCTGGAAACACCATATATTTT.

The chain joins TRBV28 to TRBJ1-3, with D possibly being TRBD1 (5 bases). With 4 bases removed from V and 0 bases from J, the gap between germline ends came to 10 bases. Per germline, CDR1 MDHEN and CDR2 SYDVKM. The CDR3 extends over 15 amino acids. The CDR3: CASSWTRSSGNTIYF. The CDR3 region has the DNA TGTGCCAGCAGTTGGACACGAAGCTCTGGAAACACCATATATTTT.

The chain combines TRBV7-9 with TRBJ1-2; 7 bases agree with TRBD1. Germline V gene lookup returns CDR1 SEHNR and CDR2 FQNEAQ (reference sequence). J was trimmed by 3 bases and V by 6 bases; bases with no gene match: 4. There are 13 residues in the CDR3. The CDR3 here is CASRSGTDYGYTF. CDR3 nucleotides: TGTGCCAGCAGGTCCGGGACAGACTATGGCTACACCTTC.

The rearrangement joins TRBV11-2 to TRBJ1-5, with 9 bases identical to TRBD1. Germline values: CDR1 SGHAT, CDR2 FQNNGV. The CDR3 is 15 amino acids. V lost 5 bases and J lost 7; bases outside the gene matches: 9. The CDR3 spells CASSGGQGAWQPQHF. Written as DNA, the CDR3 is TGTGCCAGCAGCGGGGGACAGGGTGCTTGGCAGCCCCAGCATTTT.

This chain joins TRBV7-2 and TRBJ2-7; the D is unclear. The CDR3 runs to 11 residues. Between the trimmed V and J ends, which lost 5 bases and 3 bases, there was a span of 5 bases. CDR1 and CDR2 from the germline V gene are SGHTA and FQGNSA. The DNA for the CDR3 is TGTGCCAGCAGCCCCAACTACGAGCAGTACTTC. Amino acids: CASSPNYEQYF.

Notes on this clone: Other DNA variants within this sample encode the same CDR3. The rearrangement links TRBV5-1 to TRBJ2-7, with a possible D match to TRBD2 (5 bases). The V and J ends lost 2 bases and 3 bases respectively, with 21 bases between them. This CDR3 spans 17 amino acids. Germline V CDR1 and CDR2: SGHRS, YFSETQ. CDR3 protein: CASSLPSPAGLSYEQYF. CDR3 bases: TGCGCCAGCAGCTTACCCTCCCCAGCAGGACTGAGCTACGAGCAGTACTTC.

The V call is TRBV11-3, the J call TRBJ2-1; 10 nucleotides match TRBD2. The CDR3 extends over 14 amino acids. Germline CDR1 reads SGHNT; CDR2 reads YENEEA. Losses at the gene ends were 6 bases for V and 7 bases for J; bases not matched to a gene: 6. Here the CDR3 reads CASRRSGRRNEQFF. In DNA form, the CDR3 reads TGTGCCAGCAGACGTAGCGGGAGGCGGAATGAGCAGTTCTTC.

This chain connects TRBV5-1 to TRBJ1-1, with TRBD1 identical over 9 bases. The J segment lost 1 base and the V segment lost 3 bases, leaving 10 bases of the junction unmatched. CDR1 and CDR2 (germline): SGHRS, YFSETQ. CDR3 size: 17 residues. This chain's CDR3 is CASSWRNRGPGNTEAFF. CDR3 DNA: TGCGCCAGCAGCTGGAGAAACAGGGGGCCGGGGAACACTGAAGCTTTCTTT.

The chain joins TRBV19 to TRBJ1-2; tentative D call: TRBD1 (5 bases). The CDR3 consists of 12 residues. Trimming stripped 6 bases from V and 8 bases from J, with 13 bases between. Germline V gives CDR1 LNHDA, CDR2 SQIVND (reference sequence). CDR3 in amino acids: CASSLQAKGYTF. Written as DNA, the CDR3 is TGTGCCAGTAGCCTACAGGCTAAGGGCTACACCTTC. Drawing the rest from reference TRBV19 and TRBJ1-2, the complete variable domain is DGGITQSPKYLFRKEGQNVTLSCEQNLNHDAMYWYRQDPGQGLRLIYYSQIVNDFQKGDIAEGYSVSREKKESFPLTVTSAQKNPTAFYLCASSLQAKGYTFGSGTRLTVV.

In DNA form, the CDR3 reads TGCGCCAGCAGCTTGGTCGGCGGACAAATTAACTACGAGCAGTACTTC. Encoded protein: CASSLVGGQINYEQYF. The chain is built from TRBV5-1 and TRBJ2-7; maybe TRBD1 (5 bases). Germline lookup yields CDR1 SGHRS and CDR2 YFSETQ. Trimming took 0 bases from V and 3 from J, leaving 16 bases between them. This CDR3 comprises 16 residues.

The chain uses TRBV19 and TRBJ1-1; no reliable D call. Germline V CDR1 and CDR2: LNHDA, SQIVND (reference sequence). The CDR3 sequence is 11 residues long. The germline V and J ends were trimmed by 8 bases and 7 bases, with 11 bases remaining between them. As DNA, the CDR3 is TGTGCCAGTTCGGGGTTTTTTGAAGCTTTCTTT. Translated: CASSGFFEAFF.

This clone showed up just once. The J gene is TRBJ2-7, the V gene TRBV28; TRBD2 agrees at 10 bases. The CDR3 is made up of 16 amino acids. The V segment lost 4 bases and the J segment 2 bases; nucleotides outside the gene matches: 8. Germline V gives CDR1 MDHEN, CDR2 SYDVKM. The CDR3 DNA reads as TGTGCCAGCAGTTCGATAGCGGGGGGACATACCTACGAGCAGTACTTC. Translation: CASSSIAGGHTYEQYF.

The rearrangement joins TRBV4-2 to TRBJ2-7; 11 bases agree with TRBD2. This CDR3 has 17 residues. V lost 3 bases to trimming and J lost 4 bases; unmatched junction nucleotides: 11. Germline V gene data show CDR1 as LGHNA and CDR2 as YNFKEQ. CDR3 protein: CASSQGYSGGAAYEQYF. The CDR3 DNA reads TGTGCCAGCAGCCAGGGTTATAGCGGGGGGGCCGCATACGAGCAGTACTTC.

The chain uses TRBV19 and TRBJ2-1; a weak D match, TRBD1 (5 bases). Germline assignment: CDR1 LNHDA and CDR2 SQIVND (reference sequence). Trimming removed 3 bases from V and 6 bases from J, with 15 bases in between. This CDR3 is built from 15 residues. The CDR3 nucleotides read TGTGCCAGTAGTATGAGTCCTAGTAGGGGCAATGAGCAGTTCTTC. It yields the protein CASSMSPSRGNEQFF.

The chain carries TRBV28 and TRBJ2-1; TRBD1 matches 10 bases. This CDR3 contains 13 residues. V dropped 6 bases and J dropped 7; count of bases not matched to a gene: 3. Germline CDR1 reads MDHEN; CDR2 reads SYDVKM. CDR3 coding DNA: TGTGCCAGCAGCTCGGGACAGGGGAATGAGCAGTTCTTC. This codes for CASSSGQGNEQFF.

The gene calls are TRBV27 and TRBJ2-7, with 8 positions matching TRBD1. Trimming removed 3 bases from V and 2 bases from J; junction bases left unmatched: 6. CDR1 MNHEY and CDR2 SMNVEV come from the germline V gene (reference sequence). The CDR3 consists of 15 residues. The CDR3 DNA follows: TGTGCCAGCAGTTTCTCCGGACAGGGCCCCTACGAGCAGTACTTC. Protein: CASSFSGQGPYEQYF.